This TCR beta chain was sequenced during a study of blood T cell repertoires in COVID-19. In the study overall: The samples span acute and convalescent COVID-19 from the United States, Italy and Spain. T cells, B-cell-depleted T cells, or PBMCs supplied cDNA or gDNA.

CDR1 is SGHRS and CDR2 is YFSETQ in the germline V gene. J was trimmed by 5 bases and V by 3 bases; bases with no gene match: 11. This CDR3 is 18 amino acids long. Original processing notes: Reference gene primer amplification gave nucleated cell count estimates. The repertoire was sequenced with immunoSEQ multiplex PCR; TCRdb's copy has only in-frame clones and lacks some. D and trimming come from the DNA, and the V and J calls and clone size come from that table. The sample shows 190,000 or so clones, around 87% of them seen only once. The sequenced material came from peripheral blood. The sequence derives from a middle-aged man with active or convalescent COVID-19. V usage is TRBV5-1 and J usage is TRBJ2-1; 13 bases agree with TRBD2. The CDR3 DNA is TGCGCCAGCAGCTCCTCTAGCCTCGGACTAGCGGGGGACAATGAGCAGTTCTTC. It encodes CASSSSSLGLAGDNEQFF.